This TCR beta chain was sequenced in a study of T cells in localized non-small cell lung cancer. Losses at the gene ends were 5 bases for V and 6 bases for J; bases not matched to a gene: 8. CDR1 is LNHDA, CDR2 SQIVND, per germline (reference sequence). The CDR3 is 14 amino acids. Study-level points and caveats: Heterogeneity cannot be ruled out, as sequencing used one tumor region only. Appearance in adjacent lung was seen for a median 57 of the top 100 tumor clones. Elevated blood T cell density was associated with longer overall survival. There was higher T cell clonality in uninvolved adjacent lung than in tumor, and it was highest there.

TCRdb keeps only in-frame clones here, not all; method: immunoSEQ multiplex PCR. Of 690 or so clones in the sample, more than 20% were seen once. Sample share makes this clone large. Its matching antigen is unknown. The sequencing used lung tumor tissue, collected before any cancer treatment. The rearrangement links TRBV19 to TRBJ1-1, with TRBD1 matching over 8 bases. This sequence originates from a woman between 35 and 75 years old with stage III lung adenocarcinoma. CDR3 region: CASSAGQAGAEAFF. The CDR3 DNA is TGTGCCAGTAGTGCGGGACAGGCCGGGGCTGAAGCTTTCTTT.